The text below deals with one TCR beta chain. Antigen specificity is unknown. Looked up from germline, CDR1 is LGHNA and CDR2 is YSLEER. V trimming: 5 bases; J trimming: 1 base; junction bases outside the gene matches: 2. The CDR3 is made up of 14 amino acids. Generated by immunoSEQ multiplex PCR, the TCRdb table keeps only in-frame clones and is missing some. The top ten clones hold about 19% of a sample with some 59,000 clones, approximately 80% of them seen once. These data come from a study of a mutant IDH1 vaccine in newly diagnosed glioma. Study summary: It was radiotherapy, temozolomide, or both that patients received previously, with most receiving both.

Study results and limitations: The study observed vaccine-induced immune responses in more than 80% of patients.

This sample's time point: baseline, week 1 (first vaccination visit). Specified treatment: pre-vaccination baseline after standard-of-care therapy. The donors had new WHO grade 3 or 4 astrocytomas; these were IDH1-mutant and ATRX-lost. The sample in question was PBMCs, obtained from a glioma patient treated with radiotherapy, temozolomide or both. The rearrangement joins TRBV4-3 to TRBJ1-2; 9 nucleotides line up with TRBD1. This sequence was found in a young man with glioma. DNA of the CDR3: TGCGCCAGCAGCACGGACAGGGGTAACTATGGCTACACCTTC. Its translation: CASSTDRGNYGYTF.